Presented here are 25 T cell receptor beta chains from one specimen sequenced in a study of OX40 agonist ivuxolimab in advanced cancers. TCRdb's copy holds only in-frame clones and misses some; the assay was immunoSEQ multiplex PCR. The sample consists of around 76,000 clones, 85% to 90% of them appearing once. Sequenced material: CD4+ or CD8+ T cells sorted from blood, taken in a trial of the OX40 agonist ivuxolimab. The receptors here all came from an adult with an advanced solid tumor such as melanoma, head and neck, liver or kidney cancer.

V gene TRBV4-1 combines with J gene TRBJ1-5; a possible D gene is TRBD1 (5 bases). The germline V gene encodes CDR1 MGHRA and CDR2 YSYEKL. The CDR3 runs 16 residues. The V gene lost 0 bases and the J gene lost 5 bases, with 14 bases spanning the gap. CDR3 sequence: CASSQDLRGVDQPQHF. CDR3 coding DNA: TGCGCCAGCAGCCAAGATTTACGAGGGGTGGATCAGCCCCAGCATTTT.

The V gene is TRBV18, the J gene TRBJ1-3, with D uncertain. Germline loops: CDR1 KGHSH, CDR2 LQKENI. V dropped 2 bases and J dropped 8 bases, with 10 bases sitting between them. This CDR3 comprises 13 residues. CDR3 nucleotide sequence: TGTGCCAGCTCACCATCGTCCTCGGACACCATATATTTT. Translating it yields CASSPSSSDTIYF.

V usage is TRBV29-1 and J usage is TRBJ2-6; 7 bases map to TRBD1. V shed 2 bases, J shed 0 bases, and the junction held 10 bases outside the gene matches. The CDR3 covers 18 residues. Per the germline V gene, CDR1 is SQVTM and CDR2 is ANQGSEA. In DNA, the CDR3 is TGCAGCGTTGAATTAAGGACAGGATACCTCTCTGGGGCCAACGTCCTGACTTTC. As protein: CSVELRTGYLSGANVLTF.

The V call is TRBV5-4, the J call TRBJ2-3; no reliable D call. Trimming left V 4 bases short and J 4 bases short, with 19 bases between. CDR3 size: 16 residues. The V gene's germline CDR1 is SGHNT and CDR2 YYREEE (reference sequence). CDR3 coding DNA: TGTGCCAGCAGCCGTGGGGTGTTGCTGGGCGCAGATACGCAGTATTTT. Protein sequence: CASSRGVLLGADTQYF.

This clone has a handful of counts. The CDR3 spells CASSQQTKGGYTF. The CDR3 DNA sequence: TGTGCCAGCTCACAGCAGACGAAGGGTGGCTACACCTTC. V gene TRBV28 combines with J gene TRBJ1-2; D unresolved. Germline V gives CDR1 MDHEN, CDR2 SYDVKM. V was trimmed by 8 bases and J by 7 bases, leaving 17 bases between them. The CDR3 loop spans 13 amino acids.

For the CDR3, the DNA is TGCGCCAGCAGCTTGGTAGGGAAAATGAACACTGAAGCTTTCTTT. Translating it yields CASSLVGKMNTEAFF. This chain links TRBV5-1 with TRBJ1-1, with D unclear. V shed 0 bases and J shed 0 bases, with 9 bases lying between them. This CDR3 is built from 15 residues. In germline, CDR1 is SGHRS, CDR2 YFSETQ.

This chain links TRBV11-2 with TRBJ2-1, with 7 bases lining up with TRBD2. The CDR3 sequence is 19 residues long. Germline V gene sequence: CDR1 SGHAT, CDR2 FQNNGV. The V gene end was trimmed by 5 bases and the J gene end by 9 bases; junction bases not matched to a gene: 25. The CDR3, as DNA: TGTGCCAGCAGCCCCCCCGGGGTTAGCGGGCCCCTCCTGGGTGCTGAGCAGTTCTTC. This encodes CASSPPGVSGPLLGAEQFF.

V gene TRBV9 combines with J gene TRBJ2-1; possibly TRBD1 for D (6 bases). From germline, CDR1 is SGDLS and CDR2 YYNGEE. The germline V and J ends were trimmed by 6 bases and 9 bases, with 19 bases remaining between them. CDR3 length: 14 amino acids. The CDR3 is CASTLEGQGIEQFF. As DNA, the CDR3 is TGTGCCAGCACCCTAGAGGGGCAGGGGATTGAGCAGTTCTTC.

This clone was found once. This sequence joins TRBV28 and TRBJ2-7; D gene ambiguous. The CDR3 sequence is 13 residues long. Trimming pared 5 bases from V and 6 bases from J, leaving 14 bases between. CDR1 and CDR2 (germline): MDHEN, SYDVKM. In nucleotides, the CDR3 is TGTGCCAGCAGTCGCCGTTACAGTGGCGAGCAGTACTTC. Translating it yields CASSRRYSGEQYF.

This chain joins TRBV5-5 and TRBJ1-1, with D hard to call. The germline gives CDR1 SGHKS, CDR2 YYEKEE (reference sequence). The CDR3 sequence is 13 residues long. The V end was cut by 2 bases, the J end by 2 bases, with 7 bases between. CDR3: CASSFLSNTEAFF. The CDR3 DNA sequence: TGTGCCAGCAGCTTCCTGAGCAACACTGAAGCTTTCTTT.

The chain recombines TRBV27 with TRBJ2-2; D unclear. Germline values: CDR1 MNHEY, CDR2 SMNVEV (reference sequence). V was trimmed by 5 bases and J by 6 bases, leaving 7 bases between them. CDR3 size: 12 residues. This chain's CDR3 is CASSPGSGELFF. In nucleotides, the CDR3 is TGTGCCAGCAGTCCTGGTTCCGGGGAGCTGTTTTTT.

This chain connects TRBV10-3 to TRBJ2-4; either TRBD1 or TRBD2 may supply D (7 bases each). V shed 10 bases and J shed 8 bases, with 18 bases lying between them. The CDR3 covers 13 residues. Germline V gives CDR1 ENHRY, CDR2 SYGVKD. Written as DNA, the CDR3 is TGTGCCACCCTCCTGGCAGGGGGGGACATTCAGTACTTC. This encodes CATLLAGGDIQYF.

This rearrangement joins TRBV21-1 to TRBJ2-3; the DNA was not compared with TRBD2, the D call given in the table. TRBV21-1 is classified as a pseudogene. There are 16 residues in the CDR3. CDR3 nucleotide sequence: TGTGCCAGCCCCCCCCCAGCGGGAGGTCGCACAGATACGCAGTATTTT. It specifies CASPPPAGGRTDTQYF.

This clone appeared a single time. The chain links TRBV9 to TRBJ2-5; TRBD2 matches at 14 bases. Trimming took 4 bases from V and 4 from J; bases not matched to a gene: 12. The CDR3 is made up of 18 amino acids. Per the germline V gene, CDR1 is SGDLS and CDR2 is YYNGEE. CDR3 coding DNA: TGTGCCAGCAGCCCTGGGGGGACTAGCGGGAGTTGGGTAGAGACCCAGTACTTC. Amino acids: CASSPGGTSGSWVETQYF.

The chain combines TRBV19 with TRBJ2-1; no clear D. Trimming took 9 bases from V and 2 from J, leaving 8 bases between them. The germline gives CDR1 LNHDA, CDR2 SQIVND (reference sequence). The CDR3 extends over 12 amino acids. This CDR3 reads CASRKAYNEQFF. CDR3 nucleotides: TGTGCCAGCCGGAAGGCCTACAATGAGCAGTTCTTC.

The chain couples TRBV28 to TRBJ2-2; TRBD2 agrees at 7 bases. Germline CDR1 is MDHEN and CDR2 is SYDVKM. V was clipped by 2 bases and J by 0 bases; unmatched bases: 6. This CDR3 spans 17 amino acids. The CDR3 DNA follows: TGTGCCAGCAGTTTAAGCTGGGGGAGGGCGAACACCGGGGAGCTGTTTTTT. Its protein product is CASSLSWGRANTGELFF.

The chain employs TRBV5-1 and TRBJ1-1, with D hard to call. Per germline, CDR1 SGHRS and CDR2 YFSETQ. Trimming took off 4 bases at V and 1 base at J, with 8 bases between the two ends. The CDR3 totals 13 residues. CDR3 bases: TGCGCCAGCAGCCAACAAAGGAACACTGAAGCTTTCTTT. It codes for CASSQQRNTEAFF.

This chain connects TRBV10-3 to TRBJ2-7; 9 bases are shared with TRBD2. The V and J ends lost 3 bases and 6 bases, in that order; junction bases with no gene match: 6. The CDR3 loop spans 14 amino acids. Germline V gene lookup returns CDR1 ENHRY and CDR2 SYGVKD. DNA for the CDR3: TGTGCCATCAGTGAAGCTAGCGGGACGTCCGAGCAGTACTTC. Its translation is CAISEASGTSEQYF.

The chain joins TRBV13 to TRBJ1-1; D unresolved. The CDR3 contains 12 residues. Trimming cost V 5 bases and J 2 bases, with 6 bases left between them. Germline V gene data show CDR1 as PRHDT and CDR2 as FYEKMQ (reference sequence). The CDR3 region has the DNA TGTGCCAGCAGCCCGGGAAACACTGAAGCTTTCTTT. Amino acid sequence: CASSPGNTEAFF.

The gene calls are TRBV6-6 and TRBJ2-5, with a tentative D call TRBD2 (6 bases). Trimming left V 8 bases short and J 2 bases short, with 21 bases between. There are 16 residues in the CDR3. Per the germline V gene, CDR1 is MNHNY and CDR2 is SVGAGI (reference sequence). CDR3 DNA: TGTGCCAGCCTGAGTTACGAACTAGCAGGGCAAGAGACCCAGTACTTC. It specifies CASLSYELAGQETQYF.

J is TRBJ2-3 and V is TRBV11-3; 9 bases match TRBD1. The V and J ends lost 5 bases and 0 bases, in that order; junction bases with no gene match: 6. Germline CDR1 is SGHNT and CDR2 is YENEEA. The CDR3 spans 16 residues. CDR3 coding DNA: TGTGCCAGCAGCCCAACCACAGGGGGCAGCACAGATACGCAGTATTTT. Amino acid sequence: CASSPTTGGSTDTQYF.

The chain combines TRBV2 with TRBJ1-1, with 7 bases that match TRBD1. This CDR3 comprises 15 residues. Per germline, CDR1 SNHLY and CDR2 FYNNEI. The J segment lost 1 base and the V segment lost 6 bases, leaving 8 bases of the junction unmatched. In DNA form, the CDR3 reads TGTGCCAGCAGAGACAATCAGGGGGAGAACACTGAAGCTTTCTTT. Translating it yields CASRDNQGENTEAFF.

The genes are TRBV5-6 and TRBJ1-1, with D unresolved. V gave up 5 bases and J gave up 3 bases, with 5 bases separating them. The germline V gene has CDR1 SGHDT and CDR2 YYEEEE. The CDR3 is made up of 11 amino acids. CDR3 DNA sequence: TGTGCCAGCAGTCGGGACACTGAAGCTTTCTTT. It encodes CASSRDTEAFF.

V is TRBV19 and J is TRBJ2-7; TRBD1 matches 8 bases. The length of the CDR3 is 14 residues. CDR1 is LNHDA and CDR2 is SQIVND in the germline V gene (reference sequence). V lost 5 bases, J lost 3 bases, and 6 bases stayed unmatched. CDR3 nucleotide sequence: TGTGCCAGTAGTTTCCCGGACAGGGACTACGAGCAGTACTTC. Translation: CASSFPDRDYEQYF.

The rearrangement links TRBV7-9 to TRBJ1-4; no firm D call. Germline V gives CDR1 SEHNR, CDR2 FQNEAQ (reference sequence). CDR3 length equals 16 residues. Between the trimmed V and J ends, which lost 2 bases and 8 bases, there was a span of 18 bases. As DNA, the CDR3 is TGTGCCAGCAGCTTAATGATCACAAAGGCGGAAGAAAAACTGTTTTTT. Protein: CASSLMITKAEEKLFF.